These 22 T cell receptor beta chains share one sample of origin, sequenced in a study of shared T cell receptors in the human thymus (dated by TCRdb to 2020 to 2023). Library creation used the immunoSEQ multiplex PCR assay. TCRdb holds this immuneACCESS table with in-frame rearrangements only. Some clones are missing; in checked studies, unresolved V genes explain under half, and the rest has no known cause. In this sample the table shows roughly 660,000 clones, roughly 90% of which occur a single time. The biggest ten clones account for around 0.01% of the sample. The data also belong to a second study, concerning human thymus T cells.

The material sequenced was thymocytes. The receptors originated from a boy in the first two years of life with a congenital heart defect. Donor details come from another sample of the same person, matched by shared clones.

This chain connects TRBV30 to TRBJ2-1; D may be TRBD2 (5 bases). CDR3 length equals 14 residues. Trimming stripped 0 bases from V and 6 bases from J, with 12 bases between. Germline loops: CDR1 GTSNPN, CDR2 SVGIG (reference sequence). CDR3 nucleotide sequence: TGTGCCTGGAGTGTACGCGGCCGGGGCAATGAGCAGTTCTTC. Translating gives CAWSVRGRGNEQFF.

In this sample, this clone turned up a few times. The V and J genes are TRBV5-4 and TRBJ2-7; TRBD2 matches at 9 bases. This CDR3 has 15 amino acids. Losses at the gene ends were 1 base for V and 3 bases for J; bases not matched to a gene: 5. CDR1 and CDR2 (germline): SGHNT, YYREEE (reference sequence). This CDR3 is CASSLKPSGIYEQYF. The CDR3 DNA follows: TGTGCCAGCAGCTTGAAGCCTAGCGGGATCTACGAGCAGTACTTC.

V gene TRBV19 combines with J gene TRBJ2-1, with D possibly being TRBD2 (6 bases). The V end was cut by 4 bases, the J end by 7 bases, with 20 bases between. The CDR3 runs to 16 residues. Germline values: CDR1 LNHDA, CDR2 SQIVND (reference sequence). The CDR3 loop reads CASSNPSSVLGNEQFF. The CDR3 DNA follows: TGTGCCAGTAGTAATCCCTCTAGCGTCCTTGGTAATGAGCAGTTCTTC.

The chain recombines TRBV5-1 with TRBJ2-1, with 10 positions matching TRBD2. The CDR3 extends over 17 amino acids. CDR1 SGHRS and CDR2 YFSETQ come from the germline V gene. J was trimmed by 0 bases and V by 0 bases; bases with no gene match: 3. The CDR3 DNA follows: TGCGCCAGCAGCTTGGCCGCTAGCGGGGGCTCCTACAATGAGCAGTTCTTC. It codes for CASSLAASGGSYNEQFF. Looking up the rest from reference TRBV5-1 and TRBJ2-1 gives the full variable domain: KAGVTQTPRYLIKTRGQQVTLSCSPISGHRSVSWYQQTPGQGLQFLFEYFSETQRNKGNFPGRFSGRQFSNSRSEMNVSTLELGDSALYLCASSLAASGGSYNEQFFGPGTRLTVL.

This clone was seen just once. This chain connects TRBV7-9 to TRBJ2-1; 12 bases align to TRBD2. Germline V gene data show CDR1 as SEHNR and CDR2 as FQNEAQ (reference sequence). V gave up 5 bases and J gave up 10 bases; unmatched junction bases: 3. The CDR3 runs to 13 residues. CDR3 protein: CASSGTSGSEQFF. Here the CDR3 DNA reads TGTGCCAGCAGCGGGACTAGCGGGTCGGAGCAGTTCTTC.

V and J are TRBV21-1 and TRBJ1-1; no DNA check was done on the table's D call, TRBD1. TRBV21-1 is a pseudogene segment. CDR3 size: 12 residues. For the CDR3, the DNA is TGTGCCAGCAACCAGGGGTACACTGAAGCTTTCTTT. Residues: CASNQGYTEAFF.

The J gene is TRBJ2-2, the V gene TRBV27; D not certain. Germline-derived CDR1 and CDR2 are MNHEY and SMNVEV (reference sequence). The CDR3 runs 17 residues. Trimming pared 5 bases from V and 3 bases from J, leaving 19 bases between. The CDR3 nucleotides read TGTGCCAGCAGTACCCACCCCTCCCGTGCGGACACCGGGGAGCTGTTTTTT. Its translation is CASSTHPSRADTGELFF.

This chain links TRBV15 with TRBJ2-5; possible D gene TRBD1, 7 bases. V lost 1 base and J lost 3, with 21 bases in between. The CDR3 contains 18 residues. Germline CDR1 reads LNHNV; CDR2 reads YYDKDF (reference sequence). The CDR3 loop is CATSRVGSGGRGKETQYF. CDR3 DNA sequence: TGTGCCACCAGCAGAGTCGGGAGTGGAGGCAGGGGGAAAGAGACCCAGTACTTC.

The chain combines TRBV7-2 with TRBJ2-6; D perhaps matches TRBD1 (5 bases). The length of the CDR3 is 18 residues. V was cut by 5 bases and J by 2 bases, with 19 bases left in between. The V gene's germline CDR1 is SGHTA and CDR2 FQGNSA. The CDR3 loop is CASSTPGRVGPGANVLTF. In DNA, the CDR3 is TGTGCCAGCAGCACCCCCGGACGGGTGGGGCCTGGGGCCAACGTCCTGACTTTC.

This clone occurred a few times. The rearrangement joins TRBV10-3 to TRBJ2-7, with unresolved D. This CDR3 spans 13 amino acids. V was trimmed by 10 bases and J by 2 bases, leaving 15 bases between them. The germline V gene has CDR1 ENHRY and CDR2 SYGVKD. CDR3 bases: TGTGCCACTCTAGAAGGCTCCCCCTACGAGCAGTACTTC. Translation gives CATLEGSPYEQYF.

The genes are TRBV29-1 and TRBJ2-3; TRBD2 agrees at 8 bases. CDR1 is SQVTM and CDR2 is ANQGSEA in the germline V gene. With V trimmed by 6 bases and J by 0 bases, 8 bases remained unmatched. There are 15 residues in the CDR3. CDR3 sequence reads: CSVFSGDSSTDTQYF. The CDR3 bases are TGCAGCGTGTTTAGCGGGGACTCCAGCACAGATACGCAGTATTTT.

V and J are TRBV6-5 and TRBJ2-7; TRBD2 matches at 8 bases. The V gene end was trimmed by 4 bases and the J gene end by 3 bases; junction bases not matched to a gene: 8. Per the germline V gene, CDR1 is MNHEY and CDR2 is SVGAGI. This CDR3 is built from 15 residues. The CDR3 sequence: CASSCRAGTSYEQYF. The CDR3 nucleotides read TGTGCCAGCAGTTGTCGGGCCGGGACTAGCTACGAGCAGTACTTC.

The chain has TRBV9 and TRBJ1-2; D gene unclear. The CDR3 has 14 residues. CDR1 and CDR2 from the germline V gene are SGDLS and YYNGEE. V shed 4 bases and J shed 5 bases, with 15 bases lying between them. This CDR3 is CASSPNGRWYGYTF. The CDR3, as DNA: TGTGCCAGCAGCCCCAACGGGAGATGGTATGGCTACACCTTC.

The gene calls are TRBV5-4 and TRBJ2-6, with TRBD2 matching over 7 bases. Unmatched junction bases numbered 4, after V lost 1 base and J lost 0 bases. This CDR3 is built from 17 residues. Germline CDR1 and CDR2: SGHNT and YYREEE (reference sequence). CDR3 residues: CASSLSGVSSGANVLTF. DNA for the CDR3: TGTGCCAGCAGCTTGAGCGGGGTGAGCTCTGGGGCCAACGTCCTGACTTTC.

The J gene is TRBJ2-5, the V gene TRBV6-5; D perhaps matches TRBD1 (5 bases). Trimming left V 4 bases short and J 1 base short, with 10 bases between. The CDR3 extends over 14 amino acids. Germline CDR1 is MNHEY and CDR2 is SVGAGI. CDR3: CASSLGHPQETQYF. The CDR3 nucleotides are TGTGCCAGCAGTTTAGGACATCCCCAAGAGACCCAGTACTTC.

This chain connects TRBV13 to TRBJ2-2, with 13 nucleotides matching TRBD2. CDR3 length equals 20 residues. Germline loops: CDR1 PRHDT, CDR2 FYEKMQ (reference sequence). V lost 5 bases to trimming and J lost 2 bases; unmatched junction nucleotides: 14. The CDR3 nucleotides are TGTGCCAGCAGCCCCCCCGGGGGACTAGCGGGGCTAAATAACACCGGGGAGCTGTTTTTT. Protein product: CASSPPGGLAGLNNTGELFF. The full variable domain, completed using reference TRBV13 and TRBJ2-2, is AAGVIQSPRHLIKEKRETATLKCYPIPRHDTVYWYQQGPGQDPQFLISFYEKMQSDKGSIPDRFSAQQFSDYHSELNMSSLELGDSALYFCASSPPGGLAGLNNTGELFFGEGSRLTVL.

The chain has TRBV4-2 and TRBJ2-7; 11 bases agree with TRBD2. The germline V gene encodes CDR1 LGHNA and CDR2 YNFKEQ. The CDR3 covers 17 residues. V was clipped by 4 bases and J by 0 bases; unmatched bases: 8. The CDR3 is CASSPSGGLAASYEQYF. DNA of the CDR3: TGTGCCAGCAGCCCCAGCGGGGGACTAGCGGCCTCCTACGAGCAGTACTTC.

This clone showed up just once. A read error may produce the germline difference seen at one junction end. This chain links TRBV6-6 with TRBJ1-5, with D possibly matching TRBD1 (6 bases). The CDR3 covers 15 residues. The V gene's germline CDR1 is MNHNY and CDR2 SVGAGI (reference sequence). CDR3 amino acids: CASSHSGQPRGPQHF. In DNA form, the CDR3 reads TGTGCCAGCAGTCACTCTGGACAGCCAAGGGGGCCCCAGCATTTT.

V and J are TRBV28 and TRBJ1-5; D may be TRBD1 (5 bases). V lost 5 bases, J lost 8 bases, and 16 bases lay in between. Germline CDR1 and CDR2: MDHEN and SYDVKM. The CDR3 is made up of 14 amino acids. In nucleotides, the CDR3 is TGTGCCAGCAGTCCACCGGAGGGGTGGGAGCCCCAGCATTTT. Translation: CASSPPEGWEPQHF. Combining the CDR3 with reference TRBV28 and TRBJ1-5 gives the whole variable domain DVKVTQSSRYLVKRTGEKVFLECVQDMDHENMFWYRQDPGLGLRLIYFSYDVKMKEKGDIPEGYSVSREKKERFSLILESASTNQTSMYLCASSPPEGWEPQHFGDGTRLSIL.

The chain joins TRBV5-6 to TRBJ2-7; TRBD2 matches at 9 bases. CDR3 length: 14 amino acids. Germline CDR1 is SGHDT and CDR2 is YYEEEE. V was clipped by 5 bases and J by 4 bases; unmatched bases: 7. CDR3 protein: CASSIAGAMYEQYF. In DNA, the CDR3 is TGTGCCAGCAGTATAGCGGGAGCGATGTACGAGCAGTACTTC.

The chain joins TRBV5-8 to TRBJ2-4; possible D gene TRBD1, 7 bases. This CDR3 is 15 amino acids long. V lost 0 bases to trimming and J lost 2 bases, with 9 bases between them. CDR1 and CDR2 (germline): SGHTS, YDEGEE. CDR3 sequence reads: CASSLGRGPKNIQYF. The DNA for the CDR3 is TGTGCCAGCAGCTTGGGGAGGGGGCCCAAAAACATTCAGTACTTC.

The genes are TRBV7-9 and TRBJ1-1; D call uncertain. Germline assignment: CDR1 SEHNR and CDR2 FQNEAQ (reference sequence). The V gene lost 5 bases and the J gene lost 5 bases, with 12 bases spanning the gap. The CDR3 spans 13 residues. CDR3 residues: CASSPHEETEAFF. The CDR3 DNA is TGTGCCAGCAGCCCTCATGAGGAGACTGAAGCTTTCTTT.